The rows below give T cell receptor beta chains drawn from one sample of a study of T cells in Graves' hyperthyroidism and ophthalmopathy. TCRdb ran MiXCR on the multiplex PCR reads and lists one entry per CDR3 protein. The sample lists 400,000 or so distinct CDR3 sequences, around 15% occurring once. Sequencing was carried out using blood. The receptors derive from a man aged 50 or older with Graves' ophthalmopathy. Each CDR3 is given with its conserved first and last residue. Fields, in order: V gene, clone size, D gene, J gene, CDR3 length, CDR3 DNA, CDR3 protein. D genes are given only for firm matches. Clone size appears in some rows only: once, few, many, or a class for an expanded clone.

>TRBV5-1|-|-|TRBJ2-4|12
TGCGCCAGCAGCCCCGAACGAGGGATTCAGTACTTC
CASSPERGIQYF
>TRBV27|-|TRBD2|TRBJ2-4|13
TGTGCCAGCAGTACCTCTAGCGGGAACATTCAGTACTTC
CASSTSSGNIQYF
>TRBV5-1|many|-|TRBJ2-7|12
TGCGCCAGCAGCTGGGAGAGTGGCGAGCAGTACTTC
CASSWESGEQYF
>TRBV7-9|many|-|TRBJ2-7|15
TGTGCCAGCAGCTTCCCCGTAATTGACCGGAACGAGCAGTACTTC
CASSFPVIDRNEQYF
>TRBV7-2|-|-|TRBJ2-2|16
TGTGCCAGCAGCTTAGTGTCCGGGGTACAGACCGGGGAGCTGTTTTTT
CASSLVSGVQTGELFF
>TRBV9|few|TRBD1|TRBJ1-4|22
TGTGCCAGCAGCGTAGTCGGTGGATCGGGACAGGGACGCCTAAGAACTAATGAAAAACTGTTTTTT
CASSVVGGSGQGRLRTNEKLFF
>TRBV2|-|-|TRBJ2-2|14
TGTGCCAGCACAGGAAATTCGAACACCGGGGAGCTGTTTTTT
CASTGNSNTGELFF
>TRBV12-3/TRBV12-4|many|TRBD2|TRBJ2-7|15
TGTGCCAGCAGTTTTATAGGACTAGCGCCTTACGAGCAGTACTTC
CASSFIGLAPYEQYF
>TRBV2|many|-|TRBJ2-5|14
TGTGCCAGCAGCGCGGAAAAAGGTCAAGAGACCCAGTACTTC
CASSAEKGQETQYF
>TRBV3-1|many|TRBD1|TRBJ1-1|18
TGTGCCAGCAGCCACGCGAGGGACAGGGGGCAATTTCACACTGAAGCTTTCTTT
CASSHARDRGQFHTEAFF
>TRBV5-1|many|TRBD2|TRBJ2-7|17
TGCGCCAGCAGCTCGGGACTAGCGGGAGGGTCTGGATACGAGCAGTACTTC
CASSSGLAGGSGYEQYF
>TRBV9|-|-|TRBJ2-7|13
TGTGCCAGCAGCGTAGCTCCGACGGACGAGCAGTACTTC
CASSVAPTDEQYF
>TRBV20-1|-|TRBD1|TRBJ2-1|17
TGCAGTGCTAGGGGGTCGGACAGGGGCGAACACTACAATGAGCAGTTCTTC
CSARGSDRGEHYNEQFF
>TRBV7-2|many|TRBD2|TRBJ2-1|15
TGTGCCAGCAGCCCTAGGGACTACGCTCGCAATGAGCAGTTCTTC
CASSPRDYARNEQFF
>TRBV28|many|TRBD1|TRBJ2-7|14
TGTGCCAGCAGCCGGAGACAGGGGATCTACGAGCAGTACTTC
CASSRRQGIYEQYF
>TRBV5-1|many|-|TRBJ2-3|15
TGCGCCAGCAGCTTTTTTTCCCTATTCACAGATACGCAGTATTTT
CASSFFSLFTDTQYF
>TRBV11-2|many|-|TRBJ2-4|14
TGTGCCAGCACCACCAGAATTCGGGAAAACATTCAGTACTTC
CASTTRIRENIQYF
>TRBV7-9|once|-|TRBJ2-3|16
TGTGCCAGCAGCTTAGGGCGAGGACGAGTCCCAGATACGCAGTATTTT
CASSLGRGRVPDTQYF
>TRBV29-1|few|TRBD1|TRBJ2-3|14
TGCAGCGTTGAAAGCCAGGGGGTCACAGATACGCAGTATTTT
CSVESQGVTDTQYF
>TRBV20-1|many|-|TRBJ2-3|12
TGCAGTGCTAGTCAGGGGATAGATACGCAGTATTTT
CSASQGIDTQYF
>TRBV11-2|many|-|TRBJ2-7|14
TGTGCCAGCAGCTTAGATGCAGGGATTTTTAAGCAGTACTTC
CASSLDAGIFKQYF
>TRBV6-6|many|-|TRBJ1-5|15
TGTGCCAGCAGTTACTCAAAAGCAGGGGATCAGCCCCAGCATTTT
CASSYSKAGDQPQHF
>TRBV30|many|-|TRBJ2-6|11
TGTGCCTGGAGCCGGGCCAACGTCCTGACTTTC
CAWSRANVLTF
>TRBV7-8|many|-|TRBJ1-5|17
TGTGCCAGCAGCTATAACAAAAACTTTGGCGGGGATCAGCCCCAGCATTTT
CASSYNKNFGGDQPQHF
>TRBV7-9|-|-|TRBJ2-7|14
TGTGCCAGCAACCACGTGGGGGAGACCCCTGAGCAGTACTTC
CASNHVGETPEQYF
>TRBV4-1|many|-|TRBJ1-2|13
TGCGCCAGCAGCCAAGATAGTTTCTATGGCTACACCTTC
CASSQDSFYGYTF
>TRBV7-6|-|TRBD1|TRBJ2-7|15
TGTGCCAGCAGGTTGGGCACAGGGGGTTCCTACGAGCAGTACTTC
CASRLGTGGSYEQYF
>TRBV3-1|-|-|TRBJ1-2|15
TGTGCCAGCAGCCAAGGGGCAGTAGCTAACTATGGCTACACCTTC
CASSQGAVANYGYTF
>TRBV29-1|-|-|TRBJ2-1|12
TGCAGCGTTGCGACGGGCAACAATGAGCAGTTCTTC
CSVATGNNEQFF
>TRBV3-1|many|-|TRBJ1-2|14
TGTGCCAGCAGCCAAGGCGACATAAACTATGGCTACACCTTC
CASSQGDINYGYTF
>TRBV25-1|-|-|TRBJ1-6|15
TGTGCCAGCAGTGAATCGAAAGGGTGGCATTCACCCCTCCACTTT
CASSESKGWHSPLHF
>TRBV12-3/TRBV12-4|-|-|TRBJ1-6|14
TGTGCCAGCAGTTTAAACAGGGCCGGTTCACCCCTCTACTTT
CASSLNRAGSPLYF
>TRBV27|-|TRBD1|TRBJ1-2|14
TGTGCCAGCAGGGAATCTTCTACAGGGGCGGGATACACCTTC
CASRESSTGAGYTF
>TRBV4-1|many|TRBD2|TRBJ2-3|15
TGCGCCAGCAGCCAAGTTGGGACTAGCGAAGATACGCAGTATTTT
CASSQVGTSEDTQYF
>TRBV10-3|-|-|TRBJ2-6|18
TGTGCCTCCCCCCGGGGACACACCGACCCCTCTGGGGCCAACGTCCTGACTTTC
CASPRGHTDPSGANVLTF
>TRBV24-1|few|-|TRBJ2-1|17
TGTGCCACCAGTGATCGGGGAAAAGGGGCGAGAAGAGATGAGCAGTTCTTC
CATSDRGKGARRDEQFF
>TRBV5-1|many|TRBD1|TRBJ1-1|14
TGTGCCAGCAGTTTAGGACAGGGGGCCACTGAAGCTTTCTTT
CASSLGQGATEAFF
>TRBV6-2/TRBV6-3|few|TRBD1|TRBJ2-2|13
TGTGCCACCCGGACAGGGGGAAACGGGGAGCTGTTTTTT
CATRTGGNGELFF
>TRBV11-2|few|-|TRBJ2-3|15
TGTGCCAGCAGTTCACGTGGGGCCCGACGGGATACGCAGTATTTT
CASSSRGARRDTQYF
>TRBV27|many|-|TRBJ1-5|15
TGTGCCAGCAGCGCGGCCGGGTCCGGCAATCAGCCCCAGCATTTT
CASSAAGSGNQPQHF
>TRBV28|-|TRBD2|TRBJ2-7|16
TGTGCCAGCAGTTCCCGGGGGGGACGGAGCTCCTACGAGCAGTACTTC
CASSSRGGRSSYEQYF
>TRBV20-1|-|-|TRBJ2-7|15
TGCAGTGCTCCGCGGGGCCCTTCCGAAGTGAGCGAGCAGTACTTC
CSAPRGPSEVSEQYF
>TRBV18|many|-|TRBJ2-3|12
TGTGCCAGCTCACTGGAGCGGAATACGCAGTATTTT
CASSLERNTQYF
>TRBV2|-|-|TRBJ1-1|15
TGTGCCAGCAATGGAGCGGGGGTGGCGAACACTGAAGCTTTCTTT
CASNGAGVANTEAFF
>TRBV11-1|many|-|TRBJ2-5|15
TGTGCCAGCAGCTTAATGCAAGGAACTCAAGAGACCCAGTACTTC
CASSLMQGTQETQYF
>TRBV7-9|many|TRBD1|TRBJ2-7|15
TGTGCCAGCAGCCCCCAGGGGGCGGGGCCCTACGAGCAGTACTTC
CASSPQGAGPYEQYF
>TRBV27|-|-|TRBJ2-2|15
TGTGCCAGCAGTTTATTTGAGGGGACCACCGGGGAGCTGTTTTTT
CASSLFEGTTGELFF
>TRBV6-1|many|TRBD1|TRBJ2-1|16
TGTGCCAGCAGTGAAGGGTTACAGGGGCTGGGCAATGAGCAGTTCTTC
CASSEGLQGLGNEQFF
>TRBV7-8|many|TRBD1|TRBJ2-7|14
TGTGCCAGCAGCTCCGAGCAGGGGGCGTACGAGCAGTACTTC
CASSSEQGAYEQYF
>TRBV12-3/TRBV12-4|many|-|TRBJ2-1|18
TGTGCCAGCAGTTTAGACTGGCGGAAGGGGGTGGCTGAAAATGAGCAGTTCTTC
CASSLDWRKGVAENEQFF
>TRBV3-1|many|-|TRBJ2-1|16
TGTGCCAGCAGCCAACGACCCAACTCGGCGGGGAATGAGCAGTTCTTC
CASSQRPNSAGNEQFF
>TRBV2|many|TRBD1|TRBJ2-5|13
TGTGCCAGCGCGGAGACAGGGAAGTTGACCCAGTACTTC
CASAETGKLTQYF
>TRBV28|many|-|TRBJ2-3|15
TGTGCCAGCAGTTTTCACAGGGGGGGTGCAGATACGCAGTATTTT
CASSFHRGGADTQYF
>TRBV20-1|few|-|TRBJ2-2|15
TGCAGTGCTAGAGAGGTGCGGGACAACGCCGGGGAGCTGTTTTTT
CSAREVRDNAGELFF
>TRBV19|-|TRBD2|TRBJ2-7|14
TGTGCCAGTAGGCTAACTAGCGGGACCTACGAGCAGTACTTC
CASRLTSGTYEQYF
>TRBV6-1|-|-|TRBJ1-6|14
TGTGCCAGCAGTGGGGACACGGATAATTCACCCCTCCACTTT
CASSGDTDNSPLHF
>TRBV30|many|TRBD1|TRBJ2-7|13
TGTGCCTGGAATAGGGACAGGTACTACGAGCAGTACTTC
CAWNRDRYYEQYF